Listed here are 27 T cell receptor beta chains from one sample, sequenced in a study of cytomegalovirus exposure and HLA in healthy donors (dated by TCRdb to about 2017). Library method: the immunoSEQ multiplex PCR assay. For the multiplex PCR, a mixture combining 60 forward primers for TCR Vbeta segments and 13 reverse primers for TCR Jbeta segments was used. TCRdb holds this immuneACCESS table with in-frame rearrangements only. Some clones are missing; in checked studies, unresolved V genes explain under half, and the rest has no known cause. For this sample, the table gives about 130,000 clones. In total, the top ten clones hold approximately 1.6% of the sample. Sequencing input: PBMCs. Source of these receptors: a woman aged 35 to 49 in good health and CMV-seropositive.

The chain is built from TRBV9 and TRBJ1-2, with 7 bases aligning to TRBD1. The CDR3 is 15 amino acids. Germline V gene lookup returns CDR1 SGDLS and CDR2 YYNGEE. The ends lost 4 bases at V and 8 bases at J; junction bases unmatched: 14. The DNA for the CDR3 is TGTGCCAGCAGCATTCGGGACAGAATTAAACGGGGCTACACCTTC. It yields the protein CASSIRDRIKRGYTF.

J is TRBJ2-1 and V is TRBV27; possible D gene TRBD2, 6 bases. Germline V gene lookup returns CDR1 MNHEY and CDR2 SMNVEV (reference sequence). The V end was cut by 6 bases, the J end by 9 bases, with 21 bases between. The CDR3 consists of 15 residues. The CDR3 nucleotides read TGTGCCAGCAGCGACGGGGGACGGGACTCTGCTGAGCAGTTCTTC. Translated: CASSDGGRDSAEQFF.

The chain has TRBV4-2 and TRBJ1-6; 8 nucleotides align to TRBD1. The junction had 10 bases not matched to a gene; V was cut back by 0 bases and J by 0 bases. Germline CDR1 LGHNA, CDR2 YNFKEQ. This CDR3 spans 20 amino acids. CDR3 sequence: CASSQDPGTGLSSYNSPLHF. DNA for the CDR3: TGTGCCAGCAGCCAAGATCCGGGGACAGGCCTGAGCTCCTATAATTCACCCCTCCACTTT.

Written as DNA, the CDR3 is TGTGCCAGCAGTACTGGGACTAGCGGCACAGATACGCAGTATTTT. Residues: CASSTGTSGTDTQYF. This chain uses TRBV27 with TRBJ2-3; 10 nucleotides agree with TRBD2. V lost 5 bases and J lost 1; bases outside the gene matches: 3. Germline CDR1 reads MNHEY; CDR2 reads SMNVEV (reference sequence). The CDR3 extends over 15 amino acids.

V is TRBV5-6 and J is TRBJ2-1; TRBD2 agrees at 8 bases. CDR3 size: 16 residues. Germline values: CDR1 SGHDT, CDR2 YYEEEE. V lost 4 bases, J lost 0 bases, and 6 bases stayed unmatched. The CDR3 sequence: CASSHVLAGSYNEQFF. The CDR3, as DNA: TGTGCCAGCAGCCACGTGCTAGCGGGCTCCTACAATGAGCAGTTCTTC.

DNA for the CDR3: TGTGCCAGCAGTCCCGGACTAGCCGTTTTAGTGAACACCGGGGAGCTGTTTTTT. Protein sequence: CASSPGLAVLVNTGELFF. The V call is TRBV28, the J call TRBJ2-2; 8 bases agree with TRBD2. Germline trimming cut 5 bases from V and 1 base from J; bases unmatched to any gene: 12. Germline CDR1 MDHEN, CDR2 SYDVKM. The CDR3 contains 18 residues.

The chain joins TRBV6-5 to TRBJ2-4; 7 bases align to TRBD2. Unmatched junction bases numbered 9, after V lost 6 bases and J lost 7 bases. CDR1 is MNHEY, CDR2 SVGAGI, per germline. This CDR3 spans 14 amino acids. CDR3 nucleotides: TGTGCCAGCAGATTTTCGGGAGGCGTGAACATTCAGTACTTC. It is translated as CASRFSGGVNIQYF.

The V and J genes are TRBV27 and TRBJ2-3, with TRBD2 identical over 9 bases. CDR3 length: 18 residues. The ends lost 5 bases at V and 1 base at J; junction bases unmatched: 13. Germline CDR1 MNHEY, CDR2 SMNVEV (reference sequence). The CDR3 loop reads CASSPVAGGPGGTDTQYF. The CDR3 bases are TGTGCCAGCAGTCCTGTGGCGGGAGGGCCCGGGGGCACAGATACGCAGTATTTT.

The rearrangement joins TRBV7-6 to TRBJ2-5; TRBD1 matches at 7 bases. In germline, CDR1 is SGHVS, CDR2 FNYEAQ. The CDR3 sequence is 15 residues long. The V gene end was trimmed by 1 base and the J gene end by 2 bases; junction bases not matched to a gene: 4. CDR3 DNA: TGTGCCAGCAGCTTAGGGACAGGTGGGCAAGAGACCCAGTACTTC. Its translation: CASSLGTGGQETQYF.

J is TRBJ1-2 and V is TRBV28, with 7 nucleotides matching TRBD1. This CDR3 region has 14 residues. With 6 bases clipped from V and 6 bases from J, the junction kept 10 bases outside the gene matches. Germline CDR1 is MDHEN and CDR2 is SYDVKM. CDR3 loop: CASRTLRGYNGYTF. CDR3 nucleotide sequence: TGTGCCAGCAGAACCCTCAGGGGGTATAATGGCTACACCTTC.

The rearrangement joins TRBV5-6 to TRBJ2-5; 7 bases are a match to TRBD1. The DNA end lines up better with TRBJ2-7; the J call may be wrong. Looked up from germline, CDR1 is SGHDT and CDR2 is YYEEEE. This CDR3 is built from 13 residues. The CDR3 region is CASSRTGAYEQYF. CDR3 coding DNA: TGTGCCAGCAGCCGGACAGGAGCCTACGAGCAGTACTTC.

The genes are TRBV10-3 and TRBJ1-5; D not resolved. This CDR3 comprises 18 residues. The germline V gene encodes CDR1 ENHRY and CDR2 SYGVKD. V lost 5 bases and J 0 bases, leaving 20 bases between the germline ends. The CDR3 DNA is TGTGCCATCAGTAAAATCGGTCCCACTGACTATAGCAATCAGCCCCAGCATTTT. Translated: CAISKIGPTDYSNQPQHF.

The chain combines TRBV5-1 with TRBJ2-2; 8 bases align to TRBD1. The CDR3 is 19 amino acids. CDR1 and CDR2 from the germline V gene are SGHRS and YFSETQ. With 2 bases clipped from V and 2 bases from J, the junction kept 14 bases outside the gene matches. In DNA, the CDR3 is TGCGCCAGCAGCTTACCCCAAGCTACAGGGGGATTAAACACCGGGGAGCTGTTTTTT. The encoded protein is CASSLPQATGGLNTGELFF.

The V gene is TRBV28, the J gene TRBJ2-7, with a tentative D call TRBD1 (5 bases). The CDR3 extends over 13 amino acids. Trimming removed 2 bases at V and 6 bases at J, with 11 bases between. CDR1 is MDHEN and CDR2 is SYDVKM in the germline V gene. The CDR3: CASSLRIGAEQYF. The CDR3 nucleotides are TGTGCCAGCAGTTTACGGATTGGGGCCGAGCAGTACTTC.

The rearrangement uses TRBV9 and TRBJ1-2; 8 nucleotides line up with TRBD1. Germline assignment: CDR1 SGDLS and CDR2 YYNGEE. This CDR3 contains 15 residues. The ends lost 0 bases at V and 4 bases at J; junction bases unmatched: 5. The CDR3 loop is CASSVVAGQGYGYTF. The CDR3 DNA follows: TGTGCCAGCAGCGTAGTGGCCGGACAGGGCTATGGCTACACCTTC.

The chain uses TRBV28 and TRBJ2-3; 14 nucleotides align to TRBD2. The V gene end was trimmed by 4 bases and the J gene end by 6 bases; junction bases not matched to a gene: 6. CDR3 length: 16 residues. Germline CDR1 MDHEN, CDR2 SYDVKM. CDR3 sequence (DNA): TGTGCCAGCAGTTCCCCCGGGACTAGCGGGAGTGATACGCAGTATTTT. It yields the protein CASSSPGTSGSDTQYF.

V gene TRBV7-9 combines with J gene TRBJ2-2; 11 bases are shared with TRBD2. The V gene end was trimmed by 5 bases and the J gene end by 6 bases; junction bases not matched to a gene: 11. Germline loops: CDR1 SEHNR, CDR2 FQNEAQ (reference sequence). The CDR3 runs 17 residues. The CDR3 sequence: CASSLLTSGSRSGELFF. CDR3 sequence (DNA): TGTGCCAGCAGCCTCCTTACTAGCGGGAGTCGGTCCGGGGAGCTGTTTTTT.

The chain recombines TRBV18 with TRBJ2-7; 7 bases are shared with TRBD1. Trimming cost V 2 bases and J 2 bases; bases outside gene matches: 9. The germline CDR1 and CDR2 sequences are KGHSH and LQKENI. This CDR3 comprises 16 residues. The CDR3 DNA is TGTGCCAGCTCACCAAGGGGGACAGCGACTCCCTACGAGCAGTACTTC. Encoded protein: CASSPRGTATPYEQYF. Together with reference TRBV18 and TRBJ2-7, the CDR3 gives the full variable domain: NAGVMQNPRHLVRRRGQEARLRCSPMKGHSHVYWYRQLPEEGLKFMVYLQKENIIDESGMPKERFSAEFPKEGPSILRIQQVVRGDSAAYFCASSPRGTATPYEQYFGPGTRLTVT.

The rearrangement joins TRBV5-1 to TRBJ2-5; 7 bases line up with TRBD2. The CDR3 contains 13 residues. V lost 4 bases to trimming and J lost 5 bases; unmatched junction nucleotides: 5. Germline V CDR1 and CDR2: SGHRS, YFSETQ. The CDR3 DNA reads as TGCGCCAGCAGCGGGGGGGTCGGGGAGACCCAGTACTTC. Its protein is CASSGGVGETQYF.

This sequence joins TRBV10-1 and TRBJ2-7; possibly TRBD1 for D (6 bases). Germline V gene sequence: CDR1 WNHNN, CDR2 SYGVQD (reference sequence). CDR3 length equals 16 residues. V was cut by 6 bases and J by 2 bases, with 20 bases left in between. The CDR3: CASSAIRGVKAYEQYF. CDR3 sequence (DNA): TGCGCCAGCAGCGCGATCAGGGGAGTAAAAGCCTACGAGCAGTACTTC.

The CDR3 loop is CASSEAGDSYGYTF. In nucleotides, the CDR3 is TGTGCCAGCAGTGAAGCGGGGGACAGCTATGGCTACACCTTC. The rearrangement links TRBV6-1 to TRBJ1-2, with TRBD1 matching 7 bases. Trimming took 0 bases from V and 4 from J; bases not matched to a gene: 2. Germline V lookup: CDR1 MNHNS, CDR2 SASEGT. CDR3 size: 14 residues.

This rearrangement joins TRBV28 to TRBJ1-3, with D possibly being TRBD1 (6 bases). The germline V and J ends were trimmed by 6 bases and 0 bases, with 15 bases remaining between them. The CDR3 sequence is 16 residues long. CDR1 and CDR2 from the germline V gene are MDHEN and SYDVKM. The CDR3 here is CASSQGGAISGNTIYF. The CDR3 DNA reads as TGTGCCAGCAGCCAAGGGGGGGCGATCTCTGGAAACACCATATATTTT.

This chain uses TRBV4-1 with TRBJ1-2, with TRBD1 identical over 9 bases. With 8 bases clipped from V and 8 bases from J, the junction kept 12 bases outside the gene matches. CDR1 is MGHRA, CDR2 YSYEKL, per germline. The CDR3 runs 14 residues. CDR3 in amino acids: CASGSAGTGMGYTF. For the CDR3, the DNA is TGCGCCAGCGGATCCGCCGGGACAGGGATGGGCTACACCTTC.

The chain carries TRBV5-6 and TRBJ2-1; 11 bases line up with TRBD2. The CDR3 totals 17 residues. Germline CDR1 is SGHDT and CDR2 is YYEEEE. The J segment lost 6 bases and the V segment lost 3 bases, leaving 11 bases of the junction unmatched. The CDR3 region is CASSSDPTSGRFNEQFF. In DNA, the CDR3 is TGTGCCAGCAGCTCCGACCCTACTAGCGGGAGATTCAATGAGCAGTTCTTC.

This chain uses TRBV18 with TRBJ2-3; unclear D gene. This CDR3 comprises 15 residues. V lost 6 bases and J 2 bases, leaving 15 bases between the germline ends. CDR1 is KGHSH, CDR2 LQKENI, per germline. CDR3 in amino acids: CASSFSTDNTDTQYF. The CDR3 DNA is TGTGCCAGCTCTTTCTCTACTGACAACACAGATACGCAGTATTTT. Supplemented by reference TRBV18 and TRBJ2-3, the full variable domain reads NAGVMQNPRHLVRRRGQEARLRCSPMKGHSHVYWYRQLPEEGLKFMVYLQKENIIDESGMPKERFSAEFPKEGPSILRIQQVVRGDSAAYFCASSFSTDNTDTQYFGPGTRLTVL.

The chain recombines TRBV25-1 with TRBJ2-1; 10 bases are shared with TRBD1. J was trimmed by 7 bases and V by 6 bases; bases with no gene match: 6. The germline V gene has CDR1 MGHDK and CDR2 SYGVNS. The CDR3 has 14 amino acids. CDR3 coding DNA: TGTGCCAGCAGGACAGGGGGCAATAGGAATGAGCAGTTCTTC. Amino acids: CASRTGGNRNEQFF.

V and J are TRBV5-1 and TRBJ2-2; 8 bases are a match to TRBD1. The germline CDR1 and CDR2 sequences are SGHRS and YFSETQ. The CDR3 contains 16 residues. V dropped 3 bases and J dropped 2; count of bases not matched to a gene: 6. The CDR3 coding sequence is TGCGCCAGCAGCTCAAGGGGACAGGCCAACACCGGGGAGCTGTTTTTT. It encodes CASSSRGQANTGELFF.